In this sample, the clone carrying this TCR beta chain turned up once. Its antigen is unidentified. Trimming removed 3 bases from V and 3 bases from J, with 5 bases in between. The CDR3 totals 12 residues. Per germline, CDR1 KGHSH and CDR2 LQKENI. This sample's treatment: roughly 20 received Ad26.COV2.S at low or high dose, single or two shots; about five received placebo; per-sample allocation not given. The study sampled participants on day 63 after the first vaccine or placebo injection. Aged 18-55 years, donor was enrolled in Boston in 2020. These data originate in a study of Ad26.COV2.S vaccination and SARS-CoV-2 variants. For the study at large: Intramuscular Ad26.COV2.S at 5x10^10 or 1x10^11 viral particles.

Using immunoSEQ multiplex PCR, the repertoire was profiled, and TCRdb retains in-frame clones only, with some absent. The repertoire includes roughly 420,000 clones, 75% to 90% of them detected once, and approximately 2.5% sits in the top ten. General study results and limits: From the TCR breadth and depth analyses, total T cell responses may have been underestimated.

The TCR originated in a person between 18 and 65 years old who received the Ad26.COV2.S COVID-19 vaccine or a placebo. Source: peripheral blood, taken in a trial of Ad26.COV2.S vaccine versus placebo. The genes are TRBV18 and TRBJ1-2, with D unclear. The CDR3 nucleotides are TGTGCCAGCTCACCTTCAGACTATGGCTACACCTTC. This codes for CASSPSDYGYTF.